These 22 T cell receptor beta chains were sequenced from one sample in a study of shared clonotypes between healthy human individuals. TCRdb's copy holds only in-frame clones and misses some; the assay was immunoSEQ multiplex PCR. This table holds 850,000 to 1,100,000 clones, 77% found once. The sample comprised memory CD4+ T cells from PBMCs. This sample's subset: CD45RA-negative fraction. All receptors derive from a man younger than 35 in good health. Some clones in this sample may be carry-over from other donors' samples.

The chain combines TRBV7-9 with TRBJ2-3; D is ambiguous. Germline lookup yields CDR1 SEHNR and CDR2 FQNEAQ (reference sequence). V lost 6 bases and J 0 bases, leaving 16 bases between the germline ends. The CDR3 consists of 16 residues. The CDR3 coding sequence is TGTGCCAGCAGTGAGTTTTGGGCTCGAAGCACAGATACGCAGTATTTT. This gives the protein CASSEFWARSTDTQYF.

CDR3 in DNA: TGTGCCAGCAGCCTATGGACAGAAAATGAGCAGTTCTTC. Translating it yields CASSLWTENEQFF. The rearrangement uses TRBV7-2 and TRBJ2-1; possible D gene TRBD1, 6 bases. This CDR3 spans 13 amino acids. V lost 5 bases to trimming and J lost 7 bases, with 12 bases between them. Germline CDR1 and CDR2: SGHTA and FQGNSA.

This sequence joins TRBV6-1 and TRBJ1-5, with D perhaps TRBD1 (6 bases). This CDR3 is 13 amino acids long. V was shortened by 7 bases and J by 3 bases, with 10 bases between the two germline ends. From germline, CDR1 is MNHNS and CDR2 SASEGT. For the CDR3, the DNA is TGTGCCAGCACTATGGGGGCCAATCAGCCCCAGCATTTT. Its protein is CASTMGANQPQHF.

Details on this clone: The sample contains more than one DNA sequence encoding this CDR3. The rearrangement links TRBV5-1 to TRBJ2-3; D might be TRBD1 or TRBD2, each matching 5 bases. Deletions cut 2 bases from V and 5 bases from J, with 12 bases between. CDR1 and CDR2 (germline): SGHRS, YFSETQ. The CDR3 extends over 14 amino acids. The CDR3 here is CASSFTGAGDTQYF. Written as DNA, the CDR3 is TGCGCCAGCAGCTTTACAGGCGCGGGAGATACGCAGTATTTT.

This sequence joins TRBV29-1 and TRBJ2-7; D tentatively fits TRBD1 or TRBD2 (6 bases each). This CDR3 is built from 13 residues. CDR1 SQVTM and CDR2 ANQGSEA come from the germline V gene. V was trimmed by 7 bases and J by 5 bases, leaving 18 bases between them. CDR3 DNA sequence: TGCAGCGCCTTAAGGGGGGTCGGCGACGAGCAGTACTTC. As protein: CSALRGVGDEQYF.

The rearrangement uses TRBV28 and TRBJ2-1, with a tentative D call TRBD2 (5 bases). CDR1 and CDR2 (germline): MDHEN, SYDVKM. V lost 5 bases, J lost 4 bases, and 12 bases lay in between. This CDR3 contains 14 residues. This CDR3 is CASSTSGSYNEQFF. In DNA, the CDR3 is TGTGCCAGCAGTACCTCGGGGAGTTACAATGAGCAGTTCTTC.

Here the CDR3 reads CASSLGRGPYEQYF. Written as DNA, the CDR3 is TGCGCCAGCAGCTTGGGCAGGGGACCATACGAGCAGTACTTC. The chain joins TRBV5-1 to TRBJ2-7; D is possibly TRBD1 (6 bases). The CDR3 loop spans 14 amino acids. V was shortened by 0 bases and J by 4 bases, with 11 bases between the two germline ends. The V gene's germline CDR1 is SGHRS and CDR2 YFSETQ. The complete variable domain, with remaining parts taken from reference TRBV5-1 and TRBJ2-7, reads KAGVTQTPRYLIKTRGQQVTLSCSPISGHRSVSWYQQTPGQGLQFLFEYFSETQRNKGNFPGRFSGRQFSNSRSEMNVSTLELGDSALYLCASSLGRGPYEQYFGPGTRLTVT.

This chain uses TRBV28 with TRBJ2-7, with 8 bases lining up with TRBD2. CDR1 is MDHEN and CDR2 is SYDVKM in the germline V gene. The length of the CDR3 is 15 residues. Trimming took 6 bases from V and 3 from J; bases not matched to a gene: 10. CDR3 sequence: CASSRSGSKDYEQYF. The CDR3 nucleotides are TGTGCCAGCAGCCGGAGCGGGAGCAAGGACTACGAGCAGTACTTC. The whole variable domain, filled in from reference TRBV28 and TRBJ2-7, reads DVKVTQSSRYLVKRTGEKVFLECVQDMDHENMFWYRQDPGLGLRLIYFSYDVKMKEKGDIPEGYSVSREKKERFSLILESASTNQTSMYLCASSRSGSKDYEQYFGPGTRLTVT.

The V call is TRBV28, the J call TRBJ1-5, with TRBD1 matching over 7 bases. The CDR3 sequence is 14 residues long. V trimming: 7 bases; J trimming: 0 bases; junction bases outside the gene matches: 3. Germline V gives CDR1 MDHEN, CDR2 SYDVKM. CDR3 in DNA: TGTGCCAGCACGGGACAGTATAGCAATCAGCCCCAGCATTTT. As protein: CASTGQYSNQPQHF.

This chain uses TRBV5-5 with TRBJ1-1; possibly TRBD1 for D (6 bases). V lost 4 bases to trimming and J lost 0 bases, with 10 bases between them. Germline lookup yields CDR1 SGHKS and CDR2 YYEKEE (reference sequence). The CDR3 length is 14 residues. This chain's CDR3 is CASSRGTLNTEAFF. CDR3 coding DNA: TGTGCCAGCAGCCGTGGGACACTGAACACTGAAGCTTTCTTT. The full variable domain, rest sourced from reference TRBV5-5 and TRBJ1-1, is DAGVTQSPTHLIKTRGQQVTLRCSPISGHKSVSWYQQVLGQGPQFIFQYYEKEERGRGNFPDRFSARQFPNYSSELNVNALLLGDSALYLCASSRGTLNTEAFFGQGTRLTVV.

This chain joins TRBV27 and TRBJ1-1; the match to TRBD1 covers 8 bases. Germline assignment: CDR1 MNHEY and CDR2 SMNVEV (reference sequence). Germline trimming cut 6 bases from V and 1 base from J; bases unmatched to any gene: 7. CDR3 length: 15 residues. CDR3 sequence (DNA): TGTGCCAGCAGCCGTGCCGGGACAGGGAACACTGAAGCTTTCTTT. Protein sequence: CASSRAGTGNTEAFF.

The V call is TRBV11-2, the J call TRBJ2-2; 7 bases are shared with TRBD1. The CDR3 covers 17 residues. Germline values: CDR1 SGHAT, CDR2 FQNNGV. The V gene end was trimmed by 1 base and the J gene end by 4 bases; junction bases not matched to a gene: 9. The chain's CDR3 is CASSLGPDRVLTGELFF. In nucleotides, the CDR3 is TGTGCCAGCAGCTTAGGACCTGACAGGGTTCTCACCGGGGAGCTGTTTTTT.

V and J are TRBV11-2 and TRBJ1-1; no definite D call. The V end lost 2 bases, the J end lost 1 base, and 11 bases lay between the germline ends. The CDR3 is 15 amino acids. The germline V gene encodes CDR1 SGHAT and CDR2 FQNNGV. In nucleotides, the CDR3 is TGTGCCAGCAGCTTAAACGCACTTGGGAACACTGAAGCTTTCTTT. It is translated as CASSLNALGNTEAFF.

A note on this clone: A read error is possible here, since a much larger clone lies one base away. This chain uses TRBV7-2 with TRBJ1-1, with unresolved D. This CDR3 has 13 residues. CDR1 is SGHTA, CDR2 FQGNSA, per germline. V was pared by 1 base and J by 6 bases, with 9 bases between. The CDR3 loop reads CASSLEEGSEAFF. In DNA form, the CDR3 reads TGTGCCAGCAGCTTAGAGGAGGGTTCTGAAGCTTTCTTT.

The J gene is TRBJ1-6, the V gene TRBV27; 7 bases map to TRBD1. The CDR3 is 16 residues long. The V gene's germline CDR1 is MNHEY and CDR2 SMNVEV (reference sequence). The ends lost 4 bases at V and 0 bases at J; junction bases unmatched: 3. The CDR3 sequence: CASSSGQSSYNSPLHF. The CDR3 DNA follows: TGTGCCAGCAGTTCGGGACAGAGCTCCTATAATTCACCCCTCCACTTT.

This chain joins TRBV6-1 and TRBJ2-5, with 8 bases fitting TRBD2. The J call may be incorrect, as the DNA end agrees better with TRBJ2-7. CDR1 is MNHNS, CDR2 SASEGT, per germline. This CDR3 is 13 amino acids long. Written as DNA, the CDR3 is TGTGCCACTCGACTAGCGAGCTACTACGAGCAGTACTTC. As protein: CATRLASYYEQYF.

As DNA, the CDR3 is TGTGCCAGCAGCCAAATGTCTAGCGCTGATACGCAGTATTTT. Translation gives CASSQMSSADTQYF. The gene calls are TRBV14 and TRBJ2-3; D may be TRBD2 (6 bases). V dropped 2 bases and J dropped 6 bases, with 12 bases sitting between them. The CDR3 loop spans 14 amino acids. The germline V gene has CDR1 SGHDN and CDR2 FVKESK. The complete variable domain, with remaining parts taken from reference TRBV14 and TRBJ2-3, reads EAGVTQFPSHSVIEKGQTVTLRCDPISGHDNLYWYRRVMGKEIKFLLHFVKESKQDESGMPNNRFLAERTGGTYSTLKVQPAELEDSGVYFCASSQMSSADTQYFGPGTRLTVL.

The chain employs TRBV15 and TRBJ1-4, with 7 bases fitting TRBD1. J lost 3 bases, V lost 4 bases, and 2 bases had no gene match. The CDR3 spans 14 residues. The germline V gene encodes CDR1 LNHNV and CDR2 YYDKDF (reference sequence). CDR3 protein: CATSNQGANEKLFF. In nucleotides, the CDR3 is TGTGCCACCAGCAACCAGGGGGCTAATGAAAAACTGTTTTTT.

The chain employs TRBV27 and TRBJ1-2, with unresolved D. Germline V CDR1 and CDR2: MNHEY, SMNVEV (reference sequence). V dropped 2 bases and J dropped 2 bases, with 18 bases sitting between them. The CDR3 consists of 17 residues. The CDR3 region has the DNA TGTGCCAGCAGTTTACGGACCGGACTGTACCCCAACTATGGCTACACCTTC. Amino acids: CASSLRTGLYPNYGYTF.

This chain links TRBV28 with TRBJ1-4; no definite D call. This CDR3 comprises 12 residues. V was clipped by 3 bases and J by 8 bases, with 7 bases between them. The germline V gene has CDR1 MDHEN and CDR2 SYDVKM. The chain's CDR3 is CASSLAQEKLFF. The CDR3 DNA is TGTGCCAGCAGTTTGGCCCAAGAAAAACTGTTTTTT. Variable domain in full (rest from reference TRBV28 and TRBJ1-4): DVKVTQSSRYLVKRTGEKVFLECVQDMDHENMFWYRQDPGLGLRLIYFSYDVKMKEKGDIPEGYSVSREKKERFSLILESASTNQTSMYLCASSLAQEKLFFGSGTQLSVL.

V gene TRBV9 combines with J gene TRBJ2-1; D is perhaps TRBD2 (5 bases). The length of the CDR3 is 15 residues. The germline V and J ends were trimmed by 5 bases and 1 base, with 13 bases remaining between them. The V gene's germline CDR1 is SGDLS and CDR2 YYNGEE. CDR3 sequence (DNA): TGTGCCAGCAGTACAAGCGGTCCTTCCTACAATGAGCAGTTCTTC. Residues: CASSTSGPSYNEQFF.

The gene calls are TRBV5-1 and TRBJ2-6; D gene unclear. The CDR3 length is 17 residues. The ends were cut back, 0 bases at V and 1 base at J, with 11 bases in the middle. Germline-derived CDR1 and CDR2 are SGHRS and YFSETQ. CDR3 coding DNA: TGCGCCAGCAGCTTGGGGTTGTCAGGATCTGGGGCCAACGTCCTGACTTTC. This sequence encodes CASSLGLSGSGANVLTF.